The entry below describes one TCR beta chain. Its target is not known. The data originate from a study of shared clonotypes between healthy human individuals. Overall study results and limits: Sample collection involved blood only; tissue repertoires are likely different. A handful of donors had about 5.1% of their naive CD4 clonotypes in common. Naive subsets tended to show greater estimated richness than memory subsets.

Sequenced by immunoSEQ multiplex PCR; TCRdb stores in-frame clones only, minus some. The table has approximately 2.5 million clones, around 90% seen once. The donor population consisted of healthy HIV-negative adults with no recent acute infections or vaccinations. Looked up from germline, CDR1 is LNHDA and CDR2 is SQIVND (reference sequence). CDR3 length equals 12 residues. V dropped 7 bases and J dropped 7 bases, with 11 bases sitting between them. The sequence was collected from a man between 18 and 29 years old in good health. The sample consisted of naive CD4+ T cells sorted from blood. As for subset: CD45RA+ positively selected. The chain uses TRBV19 and TRBJ1-5, with a tentative D call TRBD1 (5 bases). CDR3 protein: CASTFWGQPQHF. CDR3 bases: TGTGCCAGTACGTTCTGGGGGCAGCCCCAGCATTTT. Looking up the rest from reference TRBV19 and TRBJ1-5 gives the full variable domain: DGGITQSPKYLFRKEGQNVTLSCEQNLNHDAMYWYRQDPGQGLRLIYYSQIVNDFQKGDIAEGYSVSREKKESFPLTVTSAQKNPTAFYLCASTFWGQPQHFGDGTRLSIL.